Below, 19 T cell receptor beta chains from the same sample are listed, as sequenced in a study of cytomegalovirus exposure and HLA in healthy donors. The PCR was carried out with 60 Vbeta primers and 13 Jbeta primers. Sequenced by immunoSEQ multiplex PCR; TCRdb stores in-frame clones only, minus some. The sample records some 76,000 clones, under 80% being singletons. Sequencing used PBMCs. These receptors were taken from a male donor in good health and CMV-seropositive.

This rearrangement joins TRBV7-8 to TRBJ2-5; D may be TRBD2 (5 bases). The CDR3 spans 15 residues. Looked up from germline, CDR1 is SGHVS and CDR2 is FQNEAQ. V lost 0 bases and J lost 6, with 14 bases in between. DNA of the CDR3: TGTGCCAGCAGCTTAGCGGGGTTAGCCGGGAAGACCCAGTACTTC. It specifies CASSLAGLAGKTQYF.

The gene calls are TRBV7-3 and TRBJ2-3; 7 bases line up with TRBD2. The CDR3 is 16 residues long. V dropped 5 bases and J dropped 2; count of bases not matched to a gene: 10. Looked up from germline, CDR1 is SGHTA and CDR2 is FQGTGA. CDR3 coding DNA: TGTGCCAGCAGCATGGGGACCGGGACTAACACAGATACGCAGTATTTT. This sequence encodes CASSMGTGTNTDTQYF.

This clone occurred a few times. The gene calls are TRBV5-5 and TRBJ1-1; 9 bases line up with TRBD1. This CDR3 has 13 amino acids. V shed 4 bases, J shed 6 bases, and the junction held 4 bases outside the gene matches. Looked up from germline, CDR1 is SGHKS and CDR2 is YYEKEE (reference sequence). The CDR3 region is CASSLQGAAEAFF. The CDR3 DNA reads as TGTGCCAGCAGCCTACAGGGGGCTGCTGAAGCTTTCTTT.

CDR3 amino acids: CASHNRGGETQYF. CDR3 DNA sequence: TGTGCCAGCCATAACAGGGGAGGAGAGACCCAGTACTTC. This chain joins TRBV11-2 and TRBJ2-5, with D possibly TRBD1 on 7 matching bases. The V end lost 8 bases, the J end lost 4 bases, and 14 bases lay between the germline ends. Germline assignment: CDR1 SGHAT and CDR2 FQNNGV. The CDR3 has 13 amino acids.

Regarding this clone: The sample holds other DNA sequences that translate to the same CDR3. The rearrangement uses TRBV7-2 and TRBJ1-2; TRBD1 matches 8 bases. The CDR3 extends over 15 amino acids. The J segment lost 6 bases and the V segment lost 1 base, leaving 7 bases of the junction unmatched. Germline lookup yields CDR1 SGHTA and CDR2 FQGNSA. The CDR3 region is CASSLDVGTGHGYTF. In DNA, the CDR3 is TGTGCCAGCAGCTTAGATGTTGGGACAGGTCATGGCTACACCTTC.

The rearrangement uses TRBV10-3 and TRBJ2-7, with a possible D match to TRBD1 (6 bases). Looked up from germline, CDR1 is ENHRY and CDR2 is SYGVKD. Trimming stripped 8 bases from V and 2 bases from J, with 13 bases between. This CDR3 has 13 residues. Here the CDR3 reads CAIEGQTPYEQYF. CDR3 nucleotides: TGTGCCATCGAAGGACAGACCCCCTACGAGCAGTACTTC.

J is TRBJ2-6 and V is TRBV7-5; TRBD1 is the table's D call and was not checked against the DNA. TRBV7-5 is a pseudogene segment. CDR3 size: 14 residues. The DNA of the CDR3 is TGTGTCAGAAGACACCCCTCTGGGGCCAACGTCCTGACTTTC. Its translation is CVRRHPSGANVLTF.

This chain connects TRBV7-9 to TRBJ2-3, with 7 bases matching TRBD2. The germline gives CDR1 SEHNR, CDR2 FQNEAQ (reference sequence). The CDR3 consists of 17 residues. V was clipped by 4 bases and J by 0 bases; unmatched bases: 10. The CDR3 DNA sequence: TGTGCCAGCAGCTCACCGGGGACTACCGAAAGCACAGATACGCAGTATTTT. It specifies CASSSPGTTESTDTQYF.

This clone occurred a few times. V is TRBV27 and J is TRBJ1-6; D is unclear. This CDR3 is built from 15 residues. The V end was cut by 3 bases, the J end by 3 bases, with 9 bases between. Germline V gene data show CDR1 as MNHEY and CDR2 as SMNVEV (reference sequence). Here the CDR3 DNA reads TGTGCCAGCAGTTTCTTGCAGAACTATAATTCACCCCTCCACTTT. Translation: CASSFLQNYNSPLHF.

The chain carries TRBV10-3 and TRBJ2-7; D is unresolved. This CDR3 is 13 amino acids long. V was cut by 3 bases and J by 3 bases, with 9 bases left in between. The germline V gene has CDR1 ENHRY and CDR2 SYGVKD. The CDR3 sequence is CAISDMSLYEQYF. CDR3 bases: TGTGCCATCAGTGATATGTCACTCTACGAGCAGTACTTC.

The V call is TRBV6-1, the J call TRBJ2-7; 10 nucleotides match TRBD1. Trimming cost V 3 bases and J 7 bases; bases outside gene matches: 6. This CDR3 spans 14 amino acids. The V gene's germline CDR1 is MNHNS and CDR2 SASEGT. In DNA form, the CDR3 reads TGTGCCAGCAGTGATAGACAGGGGGCGCTTGAGCAGTACTTC. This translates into CASSDRQGALEQYF.

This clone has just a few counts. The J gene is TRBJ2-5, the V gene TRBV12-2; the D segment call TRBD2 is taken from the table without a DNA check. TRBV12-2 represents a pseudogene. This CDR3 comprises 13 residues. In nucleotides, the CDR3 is TGTGCAAGTCGCTTAGACTCGAGGGAGACCCAGTACTTC. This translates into CASRLDSRETQYF.

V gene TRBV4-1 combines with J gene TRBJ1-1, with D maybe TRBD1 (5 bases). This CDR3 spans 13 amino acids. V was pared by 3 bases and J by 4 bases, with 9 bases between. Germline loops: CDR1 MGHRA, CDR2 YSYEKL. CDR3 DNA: TGCGCCAGCAGCCAGCGGGGGGGCACTGAAGCTTTCTTT. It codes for CASSQRGGTEAFF.

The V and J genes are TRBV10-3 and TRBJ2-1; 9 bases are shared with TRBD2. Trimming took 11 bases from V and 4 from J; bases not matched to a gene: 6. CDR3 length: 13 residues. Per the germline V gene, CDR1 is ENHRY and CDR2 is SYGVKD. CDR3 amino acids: CAHTSGYYNEQFF. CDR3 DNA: TGTGCCCATACTAGCGGGTATTACAATGAGCAGTTCTTC.

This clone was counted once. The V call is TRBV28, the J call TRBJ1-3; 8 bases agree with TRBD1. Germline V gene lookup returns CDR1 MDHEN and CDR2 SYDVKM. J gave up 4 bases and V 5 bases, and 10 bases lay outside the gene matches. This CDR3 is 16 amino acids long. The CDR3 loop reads CASSPTGQGTGNTIYF. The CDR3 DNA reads TGTGCCAGCAGTCCGACTGGACAGGGTACCGGAAACACCATATATTTT.

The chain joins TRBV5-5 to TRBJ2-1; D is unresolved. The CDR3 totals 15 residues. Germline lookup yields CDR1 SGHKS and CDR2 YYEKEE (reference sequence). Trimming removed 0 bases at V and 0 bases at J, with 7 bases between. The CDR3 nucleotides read TGTGCCAGCAGCTTGGGACTTAGCTCCTACAATGAGCAGTTCTTC. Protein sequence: CASSLGLSSYNEQFF. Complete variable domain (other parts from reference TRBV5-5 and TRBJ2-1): DAGVTQSPTHLIKTRGQQVTLRCSPISGHKSVSWYQQVLGQGPQFIFQYYEKEERGRGNFPDRFSARQFPNYSSELNVNALLLGDSALYLCASSLGLSSYNEQFFGPGTRLTVL.

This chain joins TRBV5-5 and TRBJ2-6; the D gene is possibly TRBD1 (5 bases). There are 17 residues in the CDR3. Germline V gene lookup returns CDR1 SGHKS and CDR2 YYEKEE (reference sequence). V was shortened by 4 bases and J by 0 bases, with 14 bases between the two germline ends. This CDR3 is CASSLTDSLSGANVLTF. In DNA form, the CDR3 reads TGTGCCAGCAGCCTGACCGACAGCCTCTCTGGGGCCAACGTCCTGACTTTC. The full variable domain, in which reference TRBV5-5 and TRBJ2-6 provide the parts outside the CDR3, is DAGVTQSPTHLIKTRGQQVTLRCSPISGHKSVSWYQQVLGQGPQFIFQYYEKEERGRGNFPDRFSARQFPNYSSELNVNALLLGDSALYLCASSLTDSLSGANVLTFGAGSRLTVL.

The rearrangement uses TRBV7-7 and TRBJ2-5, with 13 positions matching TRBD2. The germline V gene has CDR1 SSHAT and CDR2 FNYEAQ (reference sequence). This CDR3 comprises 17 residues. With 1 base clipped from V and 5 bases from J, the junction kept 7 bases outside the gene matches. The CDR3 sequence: CASSLGATSGRAETQYF. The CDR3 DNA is TGTGCCAGCAGCTTAGGGGCTACTAGCGGGAGGGCGGAGACCCAGTACTTC.

CDR3 in amino acids: CASSRGGGGADTQYF. Written as DNA, the CDR3 is TGTGCCAGCAGCCGCGGGGGGGGAGGCGCAGATACGCAGTATTTT. The V call is TRBV7-2, the J call TRBJ2-3, with 9 nucleotides matching TRBD2. The junction had 7 bases not matched to a gene; V was cut back by 5 bases and J by 4 bases. In germline, CDR1 is SGHTA, CDR2 FQGNSA. The CDR3 runs to 15 residues.